This T cell receptor beta chain was captured by sequencing in a study of blood T cell repertoires in COVID-19. Study-level information: Both acute and convalescent COVID-19 samples were obtained from the United States, Italy and Spain. Sources were T cells, B-cell-depleted T cells, or PBMCs; the material itself was cDNA or gDNA.

The CDR3 is 14 amino acids. V gave up 3 bases and J gave up 3 bases, with 13 bases separating them. In germline, CDR1 is SGHRS, CDR2 YFSETQ. Original handling: Nucleated cell counts were estimated from reference gene primer amplification. The data were produced by immunoSEQ multiplex PCR, yet TCRdb's version contains in-frame clones alone and is incomplete. That table is the source of V, J and clone size, and D and trimming were worked out from the DNA. The data hold 140,000 or so clones, with 65% to 80% observed a single time. This TCR came from a man aged 50-60 years with acute or convalescent COVID-19. This chain links TRBV5-1 with TRBJ2-7, with D uncertain. The sequencing input was peripheral blood. The CDR3: CASSSLHSYYEQYF. In nucleotides, the CDR3 is TGCGCCAGCAGCTCTCTACACAGCTACTACGAGCAGTACTTC. The full variable domain, in which reference TRBV5-1 and TRBJ2-7 provide the parts outside the CDR3, is KAGVTQTPRYLIKTRGQQVTLSCSPISGHRSVSWYQQTPGQGLQFLFEYFSETQRNKGNFPGRFSGRQFSNSRSEMNVSTLELGDSALYLCASSSLHSYYEQYFGPGTRLTVT.